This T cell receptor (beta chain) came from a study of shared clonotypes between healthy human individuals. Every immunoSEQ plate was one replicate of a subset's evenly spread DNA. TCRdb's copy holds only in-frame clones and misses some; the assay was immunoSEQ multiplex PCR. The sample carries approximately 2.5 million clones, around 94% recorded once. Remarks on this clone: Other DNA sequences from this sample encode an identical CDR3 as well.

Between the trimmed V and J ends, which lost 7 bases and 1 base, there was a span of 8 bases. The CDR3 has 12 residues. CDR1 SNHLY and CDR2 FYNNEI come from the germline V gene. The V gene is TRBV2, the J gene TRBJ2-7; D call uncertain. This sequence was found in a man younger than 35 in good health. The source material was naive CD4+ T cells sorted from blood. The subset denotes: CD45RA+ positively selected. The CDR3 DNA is TGTGCCAGCACGGCCCTTTCCTACGAGCAGTACTTC. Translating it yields CASTALSYEQYF.